A single sample gave rise to the 16 T cell receptor beta chains below, sequenced in a study of blood T cell repertoires in COVID-19. Assay: immunoSEQ multiplex PCR; the TCRdb copy retains only in-frame clones and omits some. The sample consists of 240,000 or so clones, around 81% of them appearing once. Material: peripheral blood. The receptors shown here come from a man aged 30 to 39 who had recovered from COVID-19.

This clone was detected many times. CDR3 nucleotides: TGCGCCAGCAGCCAAGCAAGGACAGGACGAAATATGAACACTGAAGCTTTCTTT. This codes for CASSQARTGRNMNTEAFF. V and J are TRBV4-1 and TRBJ1-1; 7 bases align to TRBD1. After removal of 1 base from V and 0 bases from J, the junction contained 11 bases not matched to a gene. The CDR3 covers 18 residues. Germline CDR1 reads MGHRA; CDR2 reads YSYEKL.

The J gene is TRBJ2-1, the V gene TRBV7-6, with a tentative D call TRBD2 (6 bases). Germline V gene lookup returns CDR1 SGHVS and CDR2 FNYEAQ. This CDR3 spans 15 amino acids. The V gene lost 5 bases and the J gene lost 9 bases, with 20 bases spanning the gap. The CDR3 reads CASSVKGRLGTEQFF. CDR3 DNA: TGTGCCAGCAGCGTAAAAGGCCGACTAGGGACTGAGCAGTTCTTC.

Concerning this clone: Other DNA sequences in the same sample also yield this CDR3. The chain recombines TRBV18 with TRBJ2-7, with 7 bases that match TRBD1. Per the germline V gene, CDR1 is KGHSH and CDR2 is LQKENI. The CDR3 covers 14 residues. V shed 3 bases, J shed 0 bases, and the junction held 2 bases outside the gene matches. CDR3 residues: CASSPRDSSYEQYV. The CDR3 bases are TGTGCCAGCTCACCGAGGGACAGCTCCTACGAGCAGTACGTC.

Of note for this clone: The same CDR3 is also encoded by other DNA sequences in this sample. The V call is TRBV12-3 or TRBV12-4, the J call TRBJ1-5; D uncertain. CDR3 length: 13 residues. V lost 1 base to trimming and J lost 7 bases, with 8 bases between them. For the CDR3, the DNA is TGTGCCAGCAGTTTAGGGCCCGGGCAGCCCCAGCATTTT. Protein product: CASSLGPGQPQHF.

The chain employs TRBV18 and TRBJ2-5, with TRBD2 matching 7 bases. The CDR3 has 13 amino acids. The J segment lost 6 bases and the V segment lost 2 bases, leaving 3 bases of the junction unmatched. Germline CDR1 KGHSH, CDR2 LQKENI. The CDR3 reads CASSPGEGKTQYF. As DNA, the CDR3 is TGTGCCAGCTCACCAGGGGAGGGGAAGACCCAGTACTTC.

The chain uses TRBV19 and TRBJ1-5; D is perhaps TRBD1 (5 bases). Germline CDR1 LNHDA, CDR2 SQIVND (reference sequence). Trimming stripped 8 bases from V and 4 bases from J, with 12 bases between. This CDR3 comprises 13 residues. Here the CDR3 DNA reads TGTGCCAGTTCCCGGGGGTCGAATCAGCCCCAGCATTTT. Translating it yields CASSRGSNQPQHF.

This clone turned up a few times. The DNA of the CDR3 is TGCGCCAGCAGTGAAAGAGGGAAGACTGAAGCTTTCTTT. Its translation is CASSERGKTEAFF. This chain connects TRBV10-2 to TRBJ1-1; D unresolved. V was shortened by 3 bases and J by 5 bases, with 10 bases between the two germline ends. Germline assignment: CDR1 WSHSY and CDR2 SAAADI. This CDR3 is built from 13 residues.

The sample holds one count of this clone. The chain couples TRBV9 to TRBJ2-7; 9 nucleotides match TRBD1. The V gene's germline CDR1 is SGDLS and CDR2 YYNGEE. J gave up 7 bases and V 3 bases, and 5 bases lay outside the gene matches. This CDR3 has 13 residues. The DNA for the CDR3 is TGTGCCAGCAGCGCCGGACAGGGGACGGAGCAGTACGTC. Protein product: CASSAGQGTEQYV.

As for this clone: Distinct nucleotide sequences in the sample also encode this CDR3. V gene TRBV5-6 combines with J gene TRBJ1-1, with TRBD1 matching over 10 bases. The CDR3 totals 14 residues. Germline V CDR1 and CDR2: SGHDT, YYEEEE. Trimming at V came to 4 bases and at J to 4 bases, leaving 4 bases not matched to a gene. The CDR3 DNA reads as TGTGCCAGCAGCCCAGACAGGGGGCGCACTGAAGCTTTCTTT. Its translation is CASSPDRGRTEAFF.

This clone was recorded once. The genes are TRBV6-1 and TRBJ1-2, with 8 nucleotides matching TRBD1. With V trimmed by 2 bases and J by 4 bases, 9 bases remained unmatched. CDR3 length equals 16 residues. CDR1 is MNHNS and CDR2 is SASEGT in the germline V gene. For the CDR3, the DNA is TGTGCCAGCAGTGAAATTTGGGACAGGTTGTCCTATGGCTACACCTTC. Its translation is CASSEIWDRLSYGYTF.

This clone was seen a handful of times. The chain carries TRBV2 and TRBJ2-5; D possibly corresponds to TRBD1 (6 bases). V lost 5 bases and J lost 4, with 17 bases in between. This CDR3 contains 15 residues. CDR1 is SNHLY, CDR2 FYNNEI, per germline. Here the CDR3 reads CASSQGWSQGETQYF. In nucleotides, the CDR3 is TGTGCCAGCAGTCAGGGTTGGTCACAGGGAGAGACCCAGTACTTC.

Details on this clone: Just one base apart from a much larger clone, this may be a read error. In nucleotides, the CDR3 is TGTGCCAGCAGTGACTCCTCCAGGGAGGGTTCATCCCTCCACTTT. It translates to CASSDSSREGSSLHF. The chain joins TRBV6-4 to TRBJ1-6, with a weak D call TRBD1 (5 bases). This CDR3 is 15 amino acids long. The germline gives CDR1 MRHNA, CDR2 SNTAGT.

This clone was detected once. As DNA, the CDR3 is TGCGCCAGCAGTTCCGGAACTACAGGGTACACCGGGGAGCTGTTTTTT. This translates into CASSSGTTGYTGELFF. This chain connects TRBV5-1 to TRBJ2-2, with D possibly being TRBD1 (6 bases). Germline V CDR1 and CDR2: SGHRS, YFSETQ. This CDR3 is 16 amino acids long. Trimming removed 5 bases from V and 3 bases from J, with 17 bases in between.

The gene calls are TRBV5-6 and TRBJ2-3, with 10 bases identical to TRBD2. Trimming took 4 bases from V and 2 from J; bases not matched to a gene: 4. Germline CDR1 is SGHDT and CDR2 is YYEEEE. The CDR3 sequence is 15 residues long. CDR3 coding DNA: TGTGCCAGCAGCGAACTAGCGGGATACACAGATACGCAGTATTTT. Its protein product is CASSELAGYTDTQYF.

The CDR3 is CASSLFGTSGNEQFF. DNA for the CDR3: TGTGCCAGCAGCTTATTTGGGACTAGCGGCAATGAGCAGTTCTTC. The chain couples TRBV11-2 to TRBJ2-1, with 11 bases fitting TRBD2. This CDR3 is 15 amino acids long. V dropped 2 bases and J dropped 6; count of bases not matched to a gene: 3. The germline CDR1 and CDR2 sequences are SGHAT and FQNNGV.

V usage is TRBV28 and J usage is TRBJ1-2; D ambiguous. V was trimmed by 10 bases and J by 0 bases, leaving 15 bases between them. Germline CDR1 MDHEN, CDR2 SYDVKM. This CDR3 spans 14 amino acids. CDR3 sequence: CATGEGQANYGYTF. DNA of the CDR3: TGTGCCACCGGGGAAGGGCAAGCTAACTATGGCTACACCTTC.